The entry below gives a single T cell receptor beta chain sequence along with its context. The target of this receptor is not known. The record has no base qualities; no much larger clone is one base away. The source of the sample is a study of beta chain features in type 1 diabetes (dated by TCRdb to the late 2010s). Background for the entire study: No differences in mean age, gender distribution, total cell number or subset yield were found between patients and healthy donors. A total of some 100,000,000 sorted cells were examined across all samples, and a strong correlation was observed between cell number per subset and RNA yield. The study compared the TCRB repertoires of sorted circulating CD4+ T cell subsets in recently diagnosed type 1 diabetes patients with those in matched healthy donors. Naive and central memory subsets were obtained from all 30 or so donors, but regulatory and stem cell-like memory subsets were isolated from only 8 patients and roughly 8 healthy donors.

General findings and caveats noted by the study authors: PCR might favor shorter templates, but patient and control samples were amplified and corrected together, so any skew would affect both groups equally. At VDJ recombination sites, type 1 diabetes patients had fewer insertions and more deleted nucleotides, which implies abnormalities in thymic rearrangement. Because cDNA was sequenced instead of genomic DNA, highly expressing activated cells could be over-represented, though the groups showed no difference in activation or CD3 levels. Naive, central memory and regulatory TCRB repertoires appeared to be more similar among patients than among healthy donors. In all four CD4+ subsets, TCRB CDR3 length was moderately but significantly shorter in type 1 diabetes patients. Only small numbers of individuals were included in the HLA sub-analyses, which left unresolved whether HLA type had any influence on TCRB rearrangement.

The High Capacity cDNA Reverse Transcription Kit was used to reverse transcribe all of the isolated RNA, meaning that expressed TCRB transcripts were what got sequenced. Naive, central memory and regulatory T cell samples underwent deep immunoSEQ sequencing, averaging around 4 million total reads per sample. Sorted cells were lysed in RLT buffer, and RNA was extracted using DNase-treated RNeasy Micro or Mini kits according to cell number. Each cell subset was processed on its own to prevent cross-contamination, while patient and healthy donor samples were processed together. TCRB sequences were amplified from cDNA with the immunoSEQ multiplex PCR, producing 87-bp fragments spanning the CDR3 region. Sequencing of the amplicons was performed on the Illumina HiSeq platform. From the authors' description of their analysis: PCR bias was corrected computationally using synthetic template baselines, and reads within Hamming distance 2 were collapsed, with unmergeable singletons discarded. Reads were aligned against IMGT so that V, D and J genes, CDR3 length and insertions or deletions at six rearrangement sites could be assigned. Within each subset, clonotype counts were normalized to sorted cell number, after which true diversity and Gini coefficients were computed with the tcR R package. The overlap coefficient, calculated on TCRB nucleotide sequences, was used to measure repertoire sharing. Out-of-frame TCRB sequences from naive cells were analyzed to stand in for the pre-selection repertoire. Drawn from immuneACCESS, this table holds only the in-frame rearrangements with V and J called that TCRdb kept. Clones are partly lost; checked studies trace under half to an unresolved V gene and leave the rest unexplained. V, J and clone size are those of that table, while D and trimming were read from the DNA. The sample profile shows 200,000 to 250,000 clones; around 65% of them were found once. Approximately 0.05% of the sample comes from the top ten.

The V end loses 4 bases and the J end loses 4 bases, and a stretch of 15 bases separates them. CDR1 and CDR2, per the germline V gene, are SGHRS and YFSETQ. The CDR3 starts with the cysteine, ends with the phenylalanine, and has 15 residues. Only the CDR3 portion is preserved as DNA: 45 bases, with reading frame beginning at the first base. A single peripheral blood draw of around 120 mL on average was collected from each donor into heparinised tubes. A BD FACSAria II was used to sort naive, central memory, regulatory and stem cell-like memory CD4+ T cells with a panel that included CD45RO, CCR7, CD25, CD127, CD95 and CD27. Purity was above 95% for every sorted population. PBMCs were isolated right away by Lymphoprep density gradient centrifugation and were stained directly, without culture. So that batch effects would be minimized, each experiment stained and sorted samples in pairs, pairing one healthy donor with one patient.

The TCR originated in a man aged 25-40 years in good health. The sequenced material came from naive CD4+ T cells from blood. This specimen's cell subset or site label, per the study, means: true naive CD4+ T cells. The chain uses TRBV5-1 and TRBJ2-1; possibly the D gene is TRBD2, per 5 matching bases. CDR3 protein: CASSADSPTYNEQFF. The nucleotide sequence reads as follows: TGCGCCAGCAGCGCGGACTCGCCGACATACAATGAGCAGTTCTTC.